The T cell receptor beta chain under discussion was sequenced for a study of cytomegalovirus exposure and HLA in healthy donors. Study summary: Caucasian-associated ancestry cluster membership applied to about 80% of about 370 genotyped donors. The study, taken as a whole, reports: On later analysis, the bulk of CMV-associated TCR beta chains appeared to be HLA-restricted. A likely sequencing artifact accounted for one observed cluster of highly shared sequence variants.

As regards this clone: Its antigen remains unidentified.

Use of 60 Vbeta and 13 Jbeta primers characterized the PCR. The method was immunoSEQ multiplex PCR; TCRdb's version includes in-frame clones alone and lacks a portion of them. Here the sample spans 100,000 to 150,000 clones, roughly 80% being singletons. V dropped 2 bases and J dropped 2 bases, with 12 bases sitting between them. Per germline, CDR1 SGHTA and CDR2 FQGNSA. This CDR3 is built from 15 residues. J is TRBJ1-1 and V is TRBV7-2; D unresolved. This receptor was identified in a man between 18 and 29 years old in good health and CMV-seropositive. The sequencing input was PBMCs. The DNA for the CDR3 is TGTGCCAGCAGCTTATTCGGTAGAAGAAACACTGAAGCTTTCTTT. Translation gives CASSLFGRRNTEAFF. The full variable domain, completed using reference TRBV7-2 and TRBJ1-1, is GAGVSQSPSNKVTEKGKDVELRCDPISGHTALYWYRQSLGQGLEFLIYFQGNSAPDKSGLPSDRFSAERTGGSVSTLTIQRTQQEDSAVYLCASSLFGRRNTEAFFGQGTRLTVV.